The present entry profiles one T cell receptor beta chain with its context. Its specificity is not known. The sample is drawn from a study of CD8 T cells in ankylosing spondylitis. The study, taken as a whole, reports: Matched ankylosing spondylitis synovial fluid reportedly contained a significantly enriched population of disease-linked clones.

Trimming left V 7 bases short and J 0 bases short, with 16 bases between. The CDR3 runs 16 residues. Construction of TCR beta libraries was performed using quantitative 5'-RACE with molecular barcodes. TCRdb itself ran the 5' RACE reads through MiXCR, one entry per CDR3 protein. The data show 200,000 to 300,000 distinct CDR3 sequences, about 10% seen once. This TCR came from a male donor with ankylosing spondylitis or in good health (not recorded which). The chain joins TRBV12-3 or TRBV12-4 to TRBJ2-1, with D possibly TRBD1 on 5 matching bases. The sample taken for sequencing was blood, either unsorted or a sorted T cell fraction (not recorded which). The chain's CDR3 is CASTSAQGGSYNEQFF. In nucleotides, the CDR3 is TGTGCCAGCACTTCTGCCCAGGGCGGCTCCTACAATGAGCAGTTCTTC.